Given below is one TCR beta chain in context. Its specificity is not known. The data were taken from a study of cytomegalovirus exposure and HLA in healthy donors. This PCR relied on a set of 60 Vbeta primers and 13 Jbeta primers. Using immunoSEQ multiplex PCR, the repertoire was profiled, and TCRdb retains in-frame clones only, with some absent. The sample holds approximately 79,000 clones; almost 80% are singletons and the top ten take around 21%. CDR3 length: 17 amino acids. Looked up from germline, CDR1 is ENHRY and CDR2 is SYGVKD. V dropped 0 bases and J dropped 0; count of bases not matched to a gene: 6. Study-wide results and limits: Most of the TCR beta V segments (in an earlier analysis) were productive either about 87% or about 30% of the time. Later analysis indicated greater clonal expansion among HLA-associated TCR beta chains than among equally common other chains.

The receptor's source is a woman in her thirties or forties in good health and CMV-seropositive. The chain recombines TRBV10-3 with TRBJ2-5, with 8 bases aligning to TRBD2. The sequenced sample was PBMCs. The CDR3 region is CAISESGLARNQETQYF. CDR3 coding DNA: TGTGCCATCAGTGAGTCCGGACTAGCCCGAAACCAAGAGACCCAGTACTTC.